The clone carrying this T cell receptor (beta chain) is a singleton in its sample. No antigen is known for it. This entry belongs to a study of T cell responses to AZD1222 COVID-19 vaccine. The CDR3 has 14 amino acids. The germline V gene encodes CDR1 KGHSH and CDR2 LQKENI. The V segment lost 5 bases and the J segment 7 bases; nucleotides outside the gene matches: 9. Sequencing used immunoSEQ multiplex PCR; TCRdb keeps in-frame clones, though not all of them. Of some 180,000 clones listed, over 80% were seen once; the top ten hold 0.8% to 1.3%. Findings and limits, study-wide: Nearly half of spike-specific TCRs reportedly target unmutated variant regions.

This material consisted of peripheral blood, taken 28 days after the second dose of the MenACWY control vaccine. The chain joins TRBV18 to TRBJ2-7, with TRBD1 matching over 9 bases. This TCR came from an adult who received the MenACWY meningococcal vaccine as a control. DNA for the CDR3: TGTGCCAGCTCATCCCGGGACAGGGCTCAAGAGCAGTACTTC. Protein: CASSSRDRAQEQYF.